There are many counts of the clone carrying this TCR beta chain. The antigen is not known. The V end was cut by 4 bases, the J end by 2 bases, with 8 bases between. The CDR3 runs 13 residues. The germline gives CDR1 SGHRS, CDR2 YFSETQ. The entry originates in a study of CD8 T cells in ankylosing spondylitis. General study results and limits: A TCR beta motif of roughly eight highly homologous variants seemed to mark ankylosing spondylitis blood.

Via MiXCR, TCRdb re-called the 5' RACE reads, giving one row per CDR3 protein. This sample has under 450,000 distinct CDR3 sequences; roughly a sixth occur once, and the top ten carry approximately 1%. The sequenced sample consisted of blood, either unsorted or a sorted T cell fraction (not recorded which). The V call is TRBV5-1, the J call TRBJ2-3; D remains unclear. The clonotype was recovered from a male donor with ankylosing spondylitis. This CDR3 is CASSVDTTDTQYF. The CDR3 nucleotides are TGCGCCAGCAGCGTTGACACCACAGATACGCAGTATTTT. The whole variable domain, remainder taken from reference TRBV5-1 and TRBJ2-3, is KAGVTQTPRYLIKTRGQQVTLSCSPISGHRSVSWYQQTPGQGLQFLFEYFSETQRNKGNFPGRFSGRQFSNSRSEMNVSTLELGDSALYLCASSVDTTDTQYFGPGTRLTVL.